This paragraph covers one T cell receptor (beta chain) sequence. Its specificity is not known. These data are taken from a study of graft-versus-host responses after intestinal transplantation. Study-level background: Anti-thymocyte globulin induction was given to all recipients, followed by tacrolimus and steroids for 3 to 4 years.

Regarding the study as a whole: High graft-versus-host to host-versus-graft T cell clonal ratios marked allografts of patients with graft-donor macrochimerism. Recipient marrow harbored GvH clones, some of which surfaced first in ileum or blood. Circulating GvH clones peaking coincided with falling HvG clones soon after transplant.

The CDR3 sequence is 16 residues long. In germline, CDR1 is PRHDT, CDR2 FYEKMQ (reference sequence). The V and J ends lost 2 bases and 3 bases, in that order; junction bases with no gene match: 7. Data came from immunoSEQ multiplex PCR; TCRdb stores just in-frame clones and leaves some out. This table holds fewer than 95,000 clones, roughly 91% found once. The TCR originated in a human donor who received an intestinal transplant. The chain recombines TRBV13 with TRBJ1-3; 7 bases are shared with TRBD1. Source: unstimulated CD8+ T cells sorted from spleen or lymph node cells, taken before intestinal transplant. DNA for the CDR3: TGTGCCAGCAGCTTAAGTTGGGGGGACAGTGGAAACACCATATATTTT. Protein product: CASSLSWGDSGNTIYF.